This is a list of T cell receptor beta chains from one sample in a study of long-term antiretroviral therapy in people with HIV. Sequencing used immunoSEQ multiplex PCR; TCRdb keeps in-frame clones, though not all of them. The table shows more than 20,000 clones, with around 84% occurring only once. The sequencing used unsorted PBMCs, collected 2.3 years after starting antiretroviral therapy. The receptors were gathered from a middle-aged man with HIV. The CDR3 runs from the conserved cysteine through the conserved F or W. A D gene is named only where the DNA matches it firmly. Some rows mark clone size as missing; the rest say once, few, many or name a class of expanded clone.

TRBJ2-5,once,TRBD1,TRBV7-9,CASSSGQPNQETQYF,TGTGCCAGCAGCTCGGGACAGCCAAACCAAGAGACCCAGTACTTC
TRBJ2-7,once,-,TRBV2,CASSDTYEQYF,TGTGCCAGCAGTGACACCTACGAGCAGTACTTC
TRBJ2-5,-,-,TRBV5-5,CASSLDRNQETQYF,TGTGCCAGCAGCTTGGACCGGAATCAAGAGACCCAGTACTTC
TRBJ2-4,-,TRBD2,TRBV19,CASSTSAGLAGGAKNIQYF,TGTGCCAGTAGTACCTCAGCGGGACTAGCGGGGGGAGCCAAAAACATTCAGTACTTC
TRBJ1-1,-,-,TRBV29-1,CSALNTEAFF,TGCAGCGCACTGAACACTGAAGCTTTCTTT
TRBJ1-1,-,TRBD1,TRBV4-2,CASSQESGGTDTEAFF,TGTGCCAGCAGCCAAGAGTCAGGGGGCACGGACACTGAAGCTTTCTTT
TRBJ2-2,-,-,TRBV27,CASSFQRSNTGELFF,TGTGCCAGCAGTTTCCAGCGGTCTAACACCGGGGAGCTGTTTTTT
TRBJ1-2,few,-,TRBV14,CASSQVAGPGYGYTF,TGTGCCAGCAGCCAAGTTGCAGGCCCGGGGTATGGCTACACCTTC
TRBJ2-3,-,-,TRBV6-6,CASKATWGTDTQYF,TGTGCCAGCAAGGCGACTTGGGGCACAGATACGCAGTATTTT
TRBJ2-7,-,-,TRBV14,CASSQKDTGGLAGYEQYF,TGTGCCAGCAGCCAAAAGGACACAGGGGGGCTAGCGGGCTACGAGCAGTACTTC
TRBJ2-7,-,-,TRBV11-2,CASSLGQMYEQYF,TGTGCCAGCAGCTTAGGGCAGATGTACGAGCAGTACTTC
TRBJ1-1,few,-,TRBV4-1,CASSQDRTRETEAFF,TGCGCCAGCAGCCAGGATCGGACTCGAGAGACTGAAGCTTTCTTT
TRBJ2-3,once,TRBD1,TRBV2,CASSLRQGAIDTQYF,TGTGCCAGCAGTCTCCGACAGGGGGCAATAGATACGCAGTATTTT
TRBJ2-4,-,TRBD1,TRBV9,CASSPREGGSNIQYF,TGTGCCAGCAGCCCCCGCGAAGGGGGCTCGAACATTCAGTACTTC
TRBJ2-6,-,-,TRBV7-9,CASSLDRDSGANVLTF,TGTGCCAGCAGCTTAGACAGGGACTCTGGGGCCAACGTCCTGACTTTC
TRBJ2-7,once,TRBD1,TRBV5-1,CASSPTGQGRYEQYF,TGCGCCAGCAGCCCTACGGGACAGGGAAGGTACGAGCAGTACTTC
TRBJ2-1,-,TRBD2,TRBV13,CASSPGTSGRLYNEQFF,TGTGCCAGCAGCCCCGGGACTAGCGGGAGGCTTTACAATGAGCAGTTCTTC
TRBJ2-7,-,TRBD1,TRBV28,CASSLTGGRDDEQYF,TGTGCCAGCAGTTTGACAGGGGGAAGAGATGACGAGCAGTACTTC
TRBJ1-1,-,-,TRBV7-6,CASSLGPGAGQNTEAFF,TGTGCCAGCAGCTTAGGACCTGGGGCGGGTCAGAACACTGAAGCTTTCTTT
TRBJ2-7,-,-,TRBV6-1,CASTEGATYEQYF,TGTGCCAGCACGGAGGGGGCCACCTACGAGCAGTACTTC
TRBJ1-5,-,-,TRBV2,CASSRGSNQPQHF,TGTGCCAGCAGTAGGGGTAGCAATCAGCCCCAGCATTTT
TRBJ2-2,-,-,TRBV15,CATSRDRSNTGELFF,TGTGCCACCAGCAGAGATCGGTCTAACACCGGGGAGCTGTTTTTT
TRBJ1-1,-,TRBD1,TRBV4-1,CASSQDNRGGFTEAFF,TGCGCCAGCAGCCAAGATAACAGGGGCGGGTTTACTGAAGCTTTCTTT
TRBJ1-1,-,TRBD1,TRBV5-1,CASSLVVGGQGPGEAEAFF,TGCGCCAGCAGCTTGGTGGTGGGGGGACAGGGGCCCGGGGAGGCTGAAGCTTTCTTT
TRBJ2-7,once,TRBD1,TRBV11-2,CASSLGGWGQGFHEQYF,TGTGCCAGCAGCTTAGGGGGGTGGGGACAGGGCTTCCACGAGCAGTACTTC
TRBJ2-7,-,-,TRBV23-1,CASSQSWQKHYEQYF,TGCGCCAGCAGTCAATCTTGGCAGAAGCACTACGAGCAGTACTTC
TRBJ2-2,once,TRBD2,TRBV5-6,CASSLLSGRNTGELFF,TGTGCCAGCAGCTTGCTCAGCGGGAGGAACACCGGGGAGCTGTTTTTT
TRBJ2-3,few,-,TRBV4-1,CASSQDGDTQYF,TGCGCCAGCAGCCAAGATGGAGATACGCAGTATTTT
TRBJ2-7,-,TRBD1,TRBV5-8,CASSSQGDPYYEQYF,TGTGCCAGCAGTTCGCAGGGGGATCCCTACTACGAGCAGTACTTC
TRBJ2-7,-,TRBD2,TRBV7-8,CASSLGTSSYEQYF,TGTGCCAGCAGCTTGGGGACTAGCTCCTACGAGCAGTACTTC
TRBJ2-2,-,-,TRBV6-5,CASSRAGSAGELFF,TGTGCCAGCTCCAGGGCAGGGAGCGCCGGGGAGCTGTTTTTT
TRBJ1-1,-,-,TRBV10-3,CAISELGWSTEAFF,TGTGCCATCAGTGAATTGGGCTGGAGCACTGAAGCTTTCTTT
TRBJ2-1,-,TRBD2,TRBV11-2,CASSQSGGRAGVDEQFF,TGTGCCAGCAGCCAAAGCGGCGGGAGGGCCGGAGTGGATGAGCAGTTCTTC
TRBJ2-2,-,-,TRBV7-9,CASRGMENTGELFF,TGTGCCAGCCGAGGTATGGAAAACACCGGGGAGCTGTTTTTT
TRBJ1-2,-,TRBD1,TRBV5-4,CASSWSQGAGGYTF,TGTGCCAGCAGTTGGAGCCAGGGGGCTGGTGGCTACACCTTC
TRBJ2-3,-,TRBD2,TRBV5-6,CASSLSTSGGRADTQYF,TGTGCCAGCAGCTTGAGTACTAGCGGGGGCCGCGCAGATACGCAGTATTTT
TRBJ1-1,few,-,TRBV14,CASSQDGQIEAFF,TGTGCCAGCAGCCAAGATGGGCAGATTGAAGCTTTCTTT
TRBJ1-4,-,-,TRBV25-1,CASSVGGLNEKLFF,TGTGCCAGCAGTGTGGGGGGGCTAAATGAAAAACTGTTTTTT
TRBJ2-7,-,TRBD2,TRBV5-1,CASSFTQLAGGPEEQYF,TGCGCCAGCAGCTTTACCCAATTAGCGGGAGGGCCGGAGGAGCAGTACTTC
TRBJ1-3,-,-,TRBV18,CASSPGDLIGNTIYF,TGTGCCAGCTCACCAGGGGATCTGATTGGAAACACCATATATTTT
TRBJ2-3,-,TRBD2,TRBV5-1,CASSPRFTSGDTQYF,TGCGCCAGCAGCCCGAGGTTCACTAGCGGGGATACGCAGTATTTT
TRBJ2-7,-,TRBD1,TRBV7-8,CASSLTTGGSSYEQYF,TGTGCCAGCAGCTTAACCACAGGGGGCAGCTCCTACGAGCAGTACTTC
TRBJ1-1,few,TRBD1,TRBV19,CASRSTGSGTEAFF,TGTGCCAGTAGATCGACAGGGTCGGGAACTGAAGCTTTCTTT
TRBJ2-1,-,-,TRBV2,CASSPPQFF,TGTGCCAGCAGTCCGCCACAGTTCTTC
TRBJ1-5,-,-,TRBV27,CASSLTGYQPQHF,TGTGCCAGCAGTTTGACAGGCTATCAGCCCCAGCATTTT
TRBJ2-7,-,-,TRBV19,CASSPGPRLGEQYF,TGTGCCAGTAGTCCGGGACCCCGGTTAGGCGAGCAGTACTTC
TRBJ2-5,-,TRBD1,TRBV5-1,CASSHEGGSMETQYF,TGCGCCAGCAGCCATGAAGGGGGCTCGATGGAGACCCAGTACTTC
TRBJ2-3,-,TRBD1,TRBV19,CASRDPGQGAGHTQYF,TGTGCCAGTAGAGATCCGGGACAGGGTGCGGGACATACGCAGTATTTT